This T cell receptor beta chain was recorded in a study of shared clonotypes between healthy human individuals. About the study: CD4 naive cells filled three plates per donor, CD4 memory three, CD8 naive two and CD8 memory one.

Per the study methods: ImmunoSEQ yielded junction-only sequences lacking quality scores, so filtering differed. TCRdb's copy holds only in-frame clones and misses some; the assay was immunoSEQ multiplex PCR. The DNA was the basis for D and trimming; V, J and clone size are from that table. The table shows some 1.4 million clones, with 96% occurring only once. This clone was observed once. The CDR3 extends over 14 amino acids. Germline V CDR1 and CDR2: SGHAT, FQNNGV. Trimming cost V 0 bases and J 0 bases, with 3 bases left between them. Adult Caucasians living in Nashville, Tennessee made up all of the donors.

Sequenced material: naive CD4+ T cells sorted from blood. As to subset: CD45RA+ positively selected. This chain uses TRBV11-2 with TRBJ2-1; no reliable D call. The sequence was obtained from a man aged 25-45 years in good health. The CDR3 bases are TGTGCCAGCAGCTTAGATAGCTCCTACAATGAGCAGTTCTTC. Protein: CASSLDSSYNEQFF.